These T cell receptor beta chains were read from a single sample in a study of identical twins. MiXCR, applied by TCRdb to the 5' RACE reads, yields one record per CDR3 protein. The sample contains approximately 890,000 distinct CDR3 sequences, roughly an eighth of which appear only once. These same data were also listed under a study on yellow fever vaccine responses in identical twins.

The sample was PBMCs. The source of these receptors is a young woman in good health. The CDR3 runs from the conserved cysteine through the conserved F or W. D genes are given only for firm matches. Some rows have no size entry. The others give once, few or many, or a class for an expanded clone.

j_call,v_call,clone_size,d_call,cdr3_nt,cdr3_aa
TRBJ2-2,TRBV28,many,TRBD1,TGTGCAACTGAGAATAACAGGGGAACTACGACCGGGGAGCTGTTTTTT,CATENNRGTTTGELFF
TRBJ2-7,TRBV3-1,-,TRBD1,TGTGCCACCCAAAGGACAGGGACCTACGAGCAGTACTTC,CATQRTGTYEQYF
TRBJ1-6,TRBV20-1,many,TRBD1,TGCAGTGCACTACCAGGGGGCTCTGACTATAATTCACCCCTCCACTTT,CSALPGGSDYNSPLHF
TRBJ1-5,TRBV12-3/TRBV12-4,few,-,TGTGCCAGCAGTTTCACGGCGAATAGCAATCAGCCCCAGCATTTT,CASSFTANSNQPQHF
TRBJ2-2,TRBV5-1,few,TRBD1,TGCGCCAGCAGCGGCACAGGGGGCACCCCCGGGGAGCTGTTTTTT,CASSGTGGTPGELFF
TRBJ2-3,TRBV6-2/TRBV6-3,-,TRBD1,TGTGCCAGCAGTTACACGGGACAGGGACTTAGCGCAGATACGCAGTATTTT,CASSYTGQGLSADTQYF
TRBJ1-6,TRBV25-1,-,-,TGTGCCAGCAGCGGGACCCTAGGGGGTAATTCACCCCTCCACTTT,CASSGTLGGNSPLHF
TRBJ2-1,TRBV7-6,many,TRBD2,TGTGCCAGCACCCTAGATGCCTCTAGCGGGAGTGATTTGGGTACTGAGCAGTTCTTC,CASTLDASSGSDLGTEQFF
TRBJ1-5,TRBV27,few,TRBD1,TGTGCCAGCAGTCTGGACAGGTCCGCTAAGCCCCAGCATTTT,CASSLDRSAKPQHF
TRBJ2-7,TRBV9,few,TRBD2,TGTGCCAGCAGCGTAGCTACGACTAGCGGGTCTTACGAGCAGTACTTC,CASSVATTSGSYEQYF
TRBJ2-5,TRBV7-2,-,TRBD2,TGTGCCAGCAGTTCTACCGGGACTAGTGAAGAGACCCAGTACTTC,CASSSTGTSEETQYF
TRBJ2-1,TRBV2,-,TRBD2,TGTGCCAGCAGGGACCGACGAGGGACTAGCGTCGGTGAGCAGTTCTTC,CASRDRRGTSVGEQFF
TRBJ1-6,TRBV12-3/TRBV12-4,many,-,TGTGCCAGCAGTTTTGCGAATTCACCCCTCCACTTT,CASSFANSPLHF
TRBJ2-1,TRBV7-2,few,-,TGTGCCAGCAGCTTAGCCCGCCAGAGCTCCTACAATGAGCAGTTCTTC,CASSLARQSSYNEQFF
TRBJ2-3,TRBV5-1,few,-,TGCGCCAGCAGCTTGACTGTAGACCTTGGCAATACGCAGTATTTT,CASSLTVDLGNTQYF
TRBJ2-3,TRBV5-1,-,-,TGCGCCAGCAGACCGGGAGTCTCTAGCACAGATACGCAGTATTTT,CASRPGVSSTDTQYF
TRBJ1-1,TRBV3-1,-,-,TGTGCCAGCAGCCAAGATATGGGGGCGGTAGGCACTGAAGCTTTCTTT,CASSQDMGAVGTEAFF
TRBJ1-6,TRBV3-1,few,-,TGTGCCAGCAGCCCCCTAGGGCAGGGAAGTTCACCCCTCCACTTT,CASSPLGQGSSPLHF
TRBJ2-1,TRBV9,few,-,TGTGCCAGCAGCCCCAGAATAGCCGAATACCTCTACAATGAGCAGTTCTTC,CASSPRIAEYLYNEQFF
TRBJ2-3,TRBV15,-,-,TGTGCCACCAGCAGAGAAGTCGTCGGCACAGATACGCAGTATTTT,CATSREVVGTDTQYF
TRBJ2-2,TRBV3-1,many,-,TGTGCCAGCAGCCGTGGTTCGGGTAACACCGGGGAGCTGTTTTTT,CASSRGSGNTGELFF
TRBJ2-1,TRBV7-2,-,-,TGTGCCAGCAGCCGGGACCCCCAGAGTGAGCAGTTCTTC,CASSRDPQSEQFF
TRBJ2-1,TRBV2,-,TRBD2,TGTGCCAGCAGCGGGGGGGCAGACCCATACAATGAGCAGTTCTTC,CASSGGADPYNEQFF
TRBJ1-1,TRBV20-1,-,-,TGCAGTATAATGGGCGGGAACACTGAAGCTTTCTTT,CSIMGGNTEAFF
TRBJ2-1,TRBV25-1,many,TRBD2,TGTGCCAGCAGTGAATCGGGCGGGGGATCCTACAATGAGCAGTTCTTC,CASSESGGGSYNEQFF
TRBJ1-1,TRBV3-1,-,TRBD1,TGTGCCAGCAGCCAAGGTTCGGGACAGGTTTTGGGAGCTTTCTTT,CASSQGSGQVLGAFF
TRBJ2-7,TRBV20-1,many,-,TGCAGTGCTAGTGGGGCTAGCGCGACCTACGAGCAGTACTTC,CSASGASATYEQYF
TRBJ2-7,TRBV7-3,-,TRBD1,TGTGCCAGCAACGGGACAGGGCCTACCGAGCAGTACTTC,CASNGTGPTEQYF
TRBJ2-1,TRBV24-1,few,TRBD2,TGTGCCACCAGTGATCAAGTGGCGGGAGGGTGGAATGAGCAGTTCTTC,CATSDQVAGGWNEQFF
TRBJ1-4,TRBV25-1,-,-,TGTGCCAGCAGTGAGCACAGGGCTGAAAAACTGTTTTTT,CASSEHRAEKLFF
TRBJ1-5,TRBV28,many,TRBD1,TGTGCCAGCAGTCGGACAGGGGACAATCAGCCCCAGCATTTT,CASSRTGDNQPQHF
TRBJ2-1,TRBV20-1,-,-,TGCAGTGCTAGGGGTCTGGACCCGACCGATGAGCAGTTCTTC,CSARGLDPTDEQFF
TRBJ2-3,TRBV27,few,-,TGTGCCAGCAGTTTAGGGCGGGACCGGGAGTATTTT,CASSLGRDREYF
TRBJ2-3,TRBV5-1,-,-,TGCGCCAGCAGCTTACTAGGAACCATTTACAGGGATTCGGACACAGATACGCAGTATTTT,CASSLLGTIYRDSDTDTQYF
TRBJ1-5,TRBV7-2,-,-,TGTGCCAGCAGCAGACTGGGGGACGGTTCCAATCAGCCCCAGCATTTT,CASSRLGDGSNQPQHF
TRBJ2-1,TRBV12-3/TRBV12-4,few,-,TGTGCCAGCAGTTTCGATAATTACAATGAGCAGTTCTTC,CASSFDNYNEQFF
TRBJ2-5,TRBV2,once,-,TGTGCCAGCAGCGCCCCACGGGGGTCCTTTGAGACCCAGTACTTC,CASSAPRGSFETQYF
TRBJ1-5,TRBV4-2,few,-,TGTGCCAGCAGCCAGGAGAGTGGGGAAGGCAATCAGCCCCAGCATTTT,CASSQESGEGNQPQHF
TRBJ2-7,TRBV21-1,-,-,TGTGCCAGCAACCCGGTGCGGGAGCAGTACTTC,CASNPVREQYF
TRBJ2-3,TRBV4-1,few,-,TGCGCCAGCAGCCCCCGACAGATCACAGATACGCAGTATTTT,CASSPRQITDTQYF
TRBJ1-2,TRBV2,-,TRBD1,TGTGCCAGCAGTGAAGCGTGGGGACAGGGGTATGGCTACACCTTC,CASSEAWGQGYGYTF
TRBJ2-3,TRBV7-2,-,-,TGTGCCAGCGGACTCGGCGGCCCAGATACGCAGTATTTT,CASGLGGPDTQYF
TRBJ2-1,TRBV24-1,-,TRBD2,TGTGCCACCAGTGACAGATGGACTAGCGGGAGGATTGAGCAGTTCTTC,CATSDRWTSGRIEQFF
TRBJ1-5,TRBV7-8,-,TRBD1,TGTGCCAGCATGGGGACAGGCAATCAGCCCCAGCATTTT,CASMGTGNQPQHF
TRBJ2-3,TRBV20-1,-,TRBD2,TGCAGTGCTGGACTAGCGGGATCCCCTTCGGTGGGTACGCAGTATTTT,CSAGLAGSPSVGTQYF
TRBJ2-7,TRBV29-1,-,TRBD2,TGCAGCGTTGAGGGACTAGCGGGAAACTCCGAGCAGTACTTC,CSVEGLAGNSEQYF
TRBJ2-1,TRBV10-3,few,TRBD1,TGTGCCATAGGCAAGGTGGGACAGGGAAGGAATGAGCAGTTCTTC,CAIGKVGQGRNEQFF
TRBJ2-1,TRBV20-1,-,-,TGCAGTGCTACATACCGGGGGCGAAACAATGAGCAGTTCTTC,CSATYRGRNNEQFF
TRBJ2-5,TRBV2,-,-,TGTGCCAGCAATGGTCCCCCCGGGGAGACCCAGTACTTC,CASNGPPGETQYF
TRBJ2-1,TRBV28,many,-,TGTGCCAGCAGTTCCCGGACTCAAGTGAAGTTCTTC,CASSSRTQVKFF